The 29 T cell receptor beta chains below were found in one sample sequenced in a study of CD8 T cells in ankylosing spondylitis. TCRdb re-derived calls from the 5' RACE reads in MiXCR, one entry per CDR3 protein. The sample carries around 30,000 distinct CDR3 sequences, 5.5% to 8% recorded once. Sequencing was done on a sample of blood, either unsorted or a sorted T cell fraction (not recorded which). Receptor source: a male donor with ankylosing spondylitis or in good health (not recorded which).

There are many counts of this clonotype. This sequence joins TRBV2 and TRBJ2-7; 9 bases are shared with TRBD1. This CDR3 contains 12 residues. Germline CDR1 is SNHLY and CDR2 is FYNNEI. The V gene end was trimmed by 8 bases and the J gene end by 4 bases; junction bases not matched to a gene: 3. CDR3 residues: CASDRGGYEQYF. As DNA, the CDR3 is TGTGCCAGCGACAGGGGGGGATACGAGCAGTACTTC.

This clonotype was counted at least ten times. The J gene is TRBJ2-7, the V gene TRBV20-1, with 8 bases aligning to TRBD2. CDR3 length equals 14 residues. The germline gives CDR1 DFQATT, CDR2 SNEGSKA (reference sequence). J lost 0 bases, V lost 7 bases, and 8 bases had no gene match. The CDR3 spells CSVRTSLNSYEQYF. DNA of the CDR3: TGCAGTGTTAGGACTAGCTTAAACTCCTACGAGCAGTACTTC.

This clonotype is classed as medium-sized. The V call is TRBV5-1, the J call TRBJ2-5; D gene unclear. Germline loops: CDR1 SGHRS, CDR2 YFSETQ. Trimming cost V 5 bases and J 5 bases, with 10 bases left between them. The CDR3 sequence is 12 residues long. Here the CDR3 DNA reads TGCGCCAGCAGGAATGACGTCGAGACCCAGTACTTC. It encodes CASRNDVETQYF.

This clonotype occurred many times. This chain joins TRBV5-1 and TRBJ1-3; D call uncertain. There are 15 residues in the CDR3. Per the germline V gene, CDR1 is SGHRS and CDR2 is YFSETQ. Between the trimmed V and J ends, which lost 3 bases and 0 bases, there was a span of 10 bases. The CDR3 loop reads CASSYDRSSGNTIYF. CDR3 DNA: TGCGCCAGCAGCTACGACCGGAGCTCTGGAAACACCATATATTTT.

This clonotype was detected ten times or more. The genes are TRBV25-1 and TRBJ2-1; unclear D gene. Germline CDR1 MGHDK, CDR2 SYGVNS. The CDR3 sequence is 13 residues long. V lost 1 base to trimming and J lost 6 bases, with 7 bases between them. CDR3 in amino acids: CASSELWGNEQFF. CDR3 in DNA: TGTGCCAGCAGTGAATTATGGGGCAATGAGCAGTTCTTC.

In this sample, this clonotype turned up many times. The chain couples TRBV2 to TRBJ2-5; D gene unclear. The CDR3 runs 10 residues. The germline V gene encodes CDR1 SNHLY and CDR2 FYNNEI. Trimming took off 7 bases at V and 5 bases at J, with 5 bases between the two ends. CDR3 in amino acids: CASKAETQYF. The CDR3 bases are TGTGCCAGCAAGGCCGAGACCCAGTACTTC.

This clonotype was detected ten times or more. The V gene is TRBV12-3 or TRBV12-4, the J gene TRBJ2-2, with 14 bases lining up with TRBD2. This CDR3 contains 12 residues. Trimming at V came to 5 bases and at J to 17 bases, leaving 4 bases not matched to a gene. In nucleotides, the CDR3 is TGTGCCAGCAGTCCCGGGACTAGCGGGAGCTTTTTT. It encodes CASSPGTSGSFF.

The gene calls are TRBV6-7 and TRBJ2-1; 12 bases are shared with TRBD2. TRBV6-7 is designated an ORF whose function remains uncertain. The CDR3 is 22 amino acids. The CDR3 protein is CGASYPSRHPSLAGGPYNEQFF. The DNA for the CDR3 is TGTGGCGCCAGTTATCCCTCCCGCCATCCTTCTCTAGCGGGAGGGCCCTACAATGAGCAGTTCTTC.

The table lists this clonotype with many counts. The gene calls are TRBV29-1 and TRBJ2-7, with 10 bases aligning to TRBD1. This CDR3 is 13 amino acids long. J was trimmed by 6 bases and V by 4 bases; bases with no gene match: 6. CDR1 is SQVTM, CDR2 ANQGSEA, per germline. The CDR3 sequence is CSVAGTGVGEQYF. The CDR3 DNA sequence: TGCAGCGTTGCCGGGACAGGGGTCGGCGAGCAGTACTTC.

This clonotype appeared a few times. This CDR3 is CASSVRQGVETQYF. CDR3 in DNA: TGTGCCAGCAGCGTGCGACAGGGGGTGGAGACCCAGTACTTC. The rearrangement uses TRBV11-2 and TRBJ2-5, with 9 bases matching TRBD1. CDR3 length equals 14 residues. The trim removed 5 bases at V and 5 bases at J, leaving 6 bases unmatched. The germline CDR1 and CDR2 sequences are SGHAT and FQNNGV. Variable domain in full (rest from reference TRBV11-2 and TRBJ2-5): EAGVAQSPRYKIIEKRQSVAFWCNPISGHATLYWYQQILGQGPKLLIQFQNNGVVDDSQLPKDRFSAERLKGVDSTLKIQPAKLEDSAVYLCASSVRQGVETQYFGPGTRLLVL.

The table lists this clonotype with many counts. The rearrangement uses TRBV5-1 and TRBJ2-1, with D possibly called TRBD1 or TRBD2 (5 bases each). The germline V gene encodes CDR1 SGHRS and CDR2 YFSETQ. The CDR3 has 17 amino acids. Between the trimmed V and J ends, which lost 0 bases and 1 base, there was a span of 14 bases. CDR3 residues: CASSLGGSVASYNEQFF. Here the CDR3 DNA reads TGCGCCAGCAGCTTGGGGGGGTCGGTAGCATCCTACAATGAGCAGTTCTTC.

At least ten counts were recorded for this clonotype. This chain connects TRBV29-1 to TRBJ2-1; 10 bases map to TRBD2. Germline assignment: CDR1 SQVTM and CDR2 ANQGSEA. CDR3 size: 13 residues. With 5 bases clipped from V and 6 bases from J, the junction kept 4 bases outside the gene matches. The CDR3 DNA reads as TGCAGCGTTACAGCGGGAGGGCCCAATGAGCAGTTCTTC. It yields the protein CSVTAGGPNEQFF.

This clonotype occurred many times. This chain uses TRBV3-1 with TRBJ1-2; the D gene is possibly TRBD1 (5 bases). CDR3 length: 17 residues. V dropped 0 bases and J dropped 4 bases, with 18 bases sitting between them. In germline, CDR1 is LGHDT, CDR2 YNNKEL (reference sequence). The CDR3 coding sequence is TGTGCCAGCAGCCAAGATCCCAGGGCTGGTCGGGGCTATGGCTACACCTTC. Translating gives CASSQDPRAGRGYGYTF.

The rearrangement uses TRBV29-1 and TRBJ1-2, with 11 bases that match TRBD1. The CDR3 is 16 residues long. V dropped 3 bases and J dropped 2; count of bases not matched to a gene: 8. In germline, CDR1 is SQVTM, CDR2 ANQGSEA. The CDR3 region has the DNA TGCAGCGTTGATGGGACAGGGGGAGGCACAAACTATGGCTACACCTTC. Translated: CSVDGTGGGTNYGYTF.

This clonotype was counted a few times. The chain carries TRBV14 and TRBJ1-4; D is unclear. Trimming took 4 bases from V and 5 from J, leaving 8 bases between them. This CDR3 spans 13 amino acids. Germline CDR1 reads SGHDN; CDR2 reads FVKESK. The CDR3 DNA follows: TGTGCCAGCAGCCGATCTTACAATGAAAAACTGTTTTTT. It codes for CASSRSYNEKLFF.

This sequence joins TRBV11-2 and TRBJ1-1; D unclear. The length of the CDR3 is 15 residues. CDR1 and CDR2 from the germline V gene are SGHAT and FQNNGV. V lost 2 bases to trimming and J lost 3 bases, with 13 bases between them. CDR3 DNA sequence: TGTGCCAGCAGCTTACAAGCGGGGATGTACACTGAAGCTTTCTTT. It codes for CASSLQAGMYTEAFF.

The rearrangement links TRBV12-3 or TRBV12-4 to TRBJ1-5; D gene uncertain. Trimming took 5 bases from V and 8 from J, leaving 13 bases between them. The CDR3 consists of 13 residues. The CDR3 sequence is CASSLDGDKPQHF. For the CDR3, the DNA is TGTGCCAGCAGTCTCGACGGGGATAAGCCCCAGCATTTT.

In its sample, this clonotype was seen many times. V gene TRBV20-1 combines with J gene TRBJ2-7; D may be TRBD2 (7 bases). The CDR3 covers 10 residues. Germline lookup yields CDR1 DFQATT and CDR2 SNEGSKA (reference sequence). The V and J ends lost 5 bases and 9 bases respectively, with 11 bases between them. CDR3 nucleotide sequence: TGCAGTGCTGGGGGGGCGATGCAGTACTTC. It specifies CSAGGAMQYF.

The V and J genes are TRBV7-2 and TRBJ2-3; 7 bases fit TRBD1. CDR1 SGHTA and CDR2 FQGNSA come from the germline V gene. The CDR3 totals 14 residues. Germline trimming cut 5 bases from V and 5 bases from J; bases unmatched to any gene: 7. The CDR3 spells CASSLTGVLDTQYF. CDR3 coding DNA: TGTGCCAGCAGCCTCACAGGGGTTTTAGATACGCAGTATTTT.

This clonotype was recorded many times. The chain links TRBV12-3 or TRBV12-4 to TRBJ2-6; D remains unclear. This CDR3 has 14 residues. V was trimmed by 3 bases and J by 2 bases, leaving 5 bases between them. This CDR3 reads CASSLRAGANVLTF. The CDR3 DNA reads TGTGCCAGCAGTTTGCGCGCTGGGGCCAACGTCCTGACTTTC.

This clonotype was observed many times. The CDR3 region is CASSLITSTDTQYF. Here the CDR3 DNA reads TGTGCCAGCAGCTTAATTACTAGCACAGATACGCAGTATTTT. The rearrangement joins TRBV7-8 to TRBJ2-3, with D unclear. Trimming took off 2 bases at V and 0 bases at J, with 6 bases between the two ends. This CDR3 is 14 amino acids long. Germline lookup yields CDR1 SGHVS and CDR2 FQNEAQ. The variable domain in full, with the rest retrieved from reference TRBV7-8 and TRBJ2-3, is GAGVSQSPRYKVAKRGQDVALRCDPISGHVSLFWYQQALGQGPEFLTYFQNEAQLDKSGLPSDRFFAERPEGSVSTLKIQRTQQEDSAVYLCASSLITSTDTQYFGPGTRLTVL.

In this sample, this clonotype is medium-sized. The chain combines TRBV29-1 with TRBJ2-4, with 11 nucleotides matching TRBD1. V trimming: 7 bases; J trimming: 7 bases; junction bases outside the gene matches: 6. The CDR3 is made up of 13 amino acids. Per germline, CDR1 SQVTM and CDR2 ANQGSEA. In DNA form, the CDR3 reads TGCAGCGCAATCCGGGACAGGGGGAACATTCAGTACTTC. It encodes CSAIRDRGNIQYF.

This clonotype came up many times. The chain employs TRBV24-1 and TRBJ2-1, with 14 bases that match TRBD2. After removal of 2 bases from V and 2 bases from J, the junction contained 4 bases not matched to a gene. The germline V gene encodes CDR1 KGHDR and CDR2 SFDVKD. This CDR3 comprises 18 residues. CDR3: CATSDSRLAGGAYNEQFF. The CDR3 DNA reads TGTGCCACCAGTGATTCACGACTAGCGGGAGGGGCCTACAATGAGCAGTTCTTC.

In this sample, this clonotype turned up many times. The V gene is TRBV5-1, the J gene TRBJ2-7; D ambiguous. Germline CDR1 SGHRS, CDR2 YFSETQ. CDR3 length: 14 residues. Trimming removed 3 bases from V and 5 bases from J, with 15 bases in between. The DNA of the CDR3 is TGCGCCAGCAGCTCGGACCACCCGGAGAACGAGCAGTACTTC. This translates into CASSSDHPENEQYF.

In this sample, this clonotype turned up many times. This chain uses TRBV11-2 with TRBJ2-5; maybe TRBD2 (6 bases). CDR1 and CDR2 (germline): SGHAT, FQNNGV. V gave up 5 bases and J gave up 3 bases, with 10 bases separating them. CDR3 size: 13 residues. CDR3 nucleotide sequence: TGTGCCAGCAGCCCGACTAGGGAAGAGACCCAGTACTTC. This codes for CASSPTREETQYF.

In its sample, this clonotype was seen a few times. This chain connects TRBV29-1 to TRBJ2-3; 7 bases map to TRBD2. The CDR3 runs to 16 residues. The V segment lost 2 bases and the J segment 0 bases; nucleotides outside the gene matches: 8. Germline V gives CDR1 SQVTM, CDR2 ANQGSEA. The CDR3 coding sequence is TGCAGCGTTGAACTGGGGCTAGCGGATAGCACAGATACGCAGTATTTT. Translating gives CSVELGLADSTDTQYF.

This clonotype appeared many times. This sequence joins TRBV15 and TRBJ2-3; D might be TRBD2 (6 bases). The CDR3 contains 14 residues. V was shortened by 1 base and J by 2 bases, with 7 bases between the two germline ends. Germline V CDR1 and CDR2: LNHNV, YYDKDF (reference sequence). CDR3 in DNA: TGTGCCACCAGCAGAGGGACTAACACAGATACGCAGTATTTT. This sequence encodes CATSRGTNTDTQYF.

This clonotype was detected many times. The rearrangement joins TRBV21-1 to TRBJ1-5. TRBV21-1 is reported as a pseudogene. This CDR3 is 15 amino acids long. This CDR3 reads CASSSRQDCNQPQHF. Written as DNA, the CDR3 is TGTGCCAGCAGCAGCCGCCAGGACTGCAATCAGCCCCAGCATTTT.

In its sample, this clonotype was seen many times. The J gene is TRBJ2-2, the V gene TRBV20-1; TRBD2 matches at 15 bases. The CDR3 runs 16 residues. Germline assignment: CDR1 DFQATT and CDR2 SNEGSKA (reference sequence). V was pared by 3 bases and J by 1 base, with 0 bases of the junction left unmatched. The CDR3 loop is CSARGLAGGNTGELFF. CDR3 coding DNA: TGCAGTGCTAGGGGACTAGCGGGAGGGAACACCGGGGAGCTGTTTTTT.